This T cell receptor (beta chain) appears in the sequencing data of a study of blood T cell repertoires in COVID-19. This clone has just a few counts. Other DNA sequences in the sample encode the same CDR3. V shed 1 base and J shed 8 bases, with 8 bases lying between them. This CDR3 has 12 amino acids. Looked up from germline, CDR1 is MDHEN and CDR2 is SYDVKM. TCRdb's table, derived via immunoSEQ multiplex PCR, lists solely in-frame clones and lacks some. This table holds roughly 250,000 clones, approximately 84% found once. This receptor was obtained from a woman of 80 years or more with acute or convalescent COVID-19. The chain links TRBV28 to TRBJ1-2; the D gene is possibly TRBD1 (6 bases). Sequenced input: peripheral blood. CDR3 residues: CASSLSGVGYTF. The CDR3 DNA reads TGTGCCAGCAGTTTATCAGGGGTCGGCTACACCTTC.